The clone carrying this TCR beta chain was observed a handful of times. Its antigen is undetermined. These data originate in a study of T cell repertoires in cytomegalovirus infection. Study outcomes and limitations: Using cumulative public TCR beta family frequency, the authors identified those who carried CMV together with the relevant HLA. In two of eight donors, the top clonotype was HLA-C-restricted CMV-specific.

The CDR3 contains 10 residues. Trimming left V 10 bases short and J 1 base short, with 5 bases between. Per germline, CDR1 MNHNS and CDR2 SASEGT. TCRdb independently ran MiXCR on the reads; one entry per CDR3 protein. The sample shows approximately 170,000 distinct CDR3 sequences, approximately 17% of them seen only once. This chain connects TRBV6-1 to TRBJ2-7, with D uncertain. The sample was CD8+ T cells from PBMCs. The TCR originated in a human donor in good health (CMV status not recorded). Some clones in this sample may be carry-over from other donors' samples. CDR3 bases: TGTGCCATCCGATCCTACGAGCAGTACTTC. Its protein is CAIRSYEQYF.